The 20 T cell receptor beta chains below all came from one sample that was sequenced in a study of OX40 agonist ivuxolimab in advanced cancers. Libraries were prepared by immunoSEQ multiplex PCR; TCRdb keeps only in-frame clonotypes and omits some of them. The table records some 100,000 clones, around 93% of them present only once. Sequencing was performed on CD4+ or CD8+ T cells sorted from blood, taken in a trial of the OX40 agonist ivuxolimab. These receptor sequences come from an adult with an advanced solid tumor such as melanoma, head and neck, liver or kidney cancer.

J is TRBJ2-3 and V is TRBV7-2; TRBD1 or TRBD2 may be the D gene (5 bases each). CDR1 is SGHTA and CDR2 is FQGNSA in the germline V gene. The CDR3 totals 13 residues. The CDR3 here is CASLLFGTDTQYF. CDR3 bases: TGTGCGTCTCTTCTATTTGGGACGGATACGCAGTATTTT.

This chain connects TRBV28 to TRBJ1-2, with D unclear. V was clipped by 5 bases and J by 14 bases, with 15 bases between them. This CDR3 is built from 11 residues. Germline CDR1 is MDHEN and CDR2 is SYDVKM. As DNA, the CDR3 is TGTGCCAGCAGTCTGCGGGCAGCCATAACCTTC. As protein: CASSLRAAITF.

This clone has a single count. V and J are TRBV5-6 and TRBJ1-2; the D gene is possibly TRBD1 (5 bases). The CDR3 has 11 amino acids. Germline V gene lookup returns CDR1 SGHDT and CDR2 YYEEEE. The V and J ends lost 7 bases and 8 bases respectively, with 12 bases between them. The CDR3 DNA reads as TGTGCCAGCCGCAACGGGGGAGGCTACACCTTC. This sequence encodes CASRNGGGYTF.

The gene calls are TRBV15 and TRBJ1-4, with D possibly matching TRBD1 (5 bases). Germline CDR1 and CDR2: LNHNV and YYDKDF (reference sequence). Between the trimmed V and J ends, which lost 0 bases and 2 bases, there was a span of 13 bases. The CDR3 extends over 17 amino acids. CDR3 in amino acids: CATSRDLRGATNEKLFF. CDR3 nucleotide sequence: TGTGCCACCAGCAGAGATTTGAGGGGAGCTACTAATGAAAAACTGTTTTTT.

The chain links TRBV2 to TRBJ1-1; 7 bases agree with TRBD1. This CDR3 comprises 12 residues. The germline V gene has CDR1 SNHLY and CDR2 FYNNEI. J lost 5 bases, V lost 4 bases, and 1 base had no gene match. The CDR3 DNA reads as TGTGCCAGCAGTGTCAGGGGGACTGAAGCTTTCTTT. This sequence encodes CASSVRGTEAFF.

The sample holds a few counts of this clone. In DNA form, the CDR3 reads TGTGCCAGCAGTCTCGGGGTCGAGCAGTACTTC. Amino acids: CASSLGVEQYF. The chain links TRBV6-5 to TRBJ2-7; TRBD2 might be the D (5 bases). The germline V gene has CDR1 MNHEY and CDR2 SVGAGI. V was cut by 5 bases and J by 6 bases, with 8 bases left in between. The CDR3 is 11 amino acids.

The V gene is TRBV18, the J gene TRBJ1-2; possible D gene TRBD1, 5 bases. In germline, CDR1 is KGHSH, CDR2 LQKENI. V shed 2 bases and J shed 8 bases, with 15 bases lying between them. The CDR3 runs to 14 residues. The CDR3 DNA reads TGTGCCAGCTCACCATCGGCAGGGAATGAGGGCTACACCTTC. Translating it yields CASSPSAGNEGYTF.

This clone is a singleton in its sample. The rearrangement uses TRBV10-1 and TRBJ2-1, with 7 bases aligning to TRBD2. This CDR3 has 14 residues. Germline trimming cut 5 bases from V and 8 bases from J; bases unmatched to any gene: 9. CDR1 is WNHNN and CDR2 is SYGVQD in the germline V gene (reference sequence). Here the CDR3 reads CASSRASGRDEQFF. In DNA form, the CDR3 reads TGCGCCAGCAGTCGGGCTAGCGGAAGGGATGAGCAGTTCTTC.

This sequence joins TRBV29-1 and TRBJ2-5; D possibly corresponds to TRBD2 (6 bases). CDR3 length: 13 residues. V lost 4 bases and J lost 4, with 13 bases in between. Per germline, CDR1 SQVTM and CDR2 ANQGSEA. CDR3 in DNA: TGCAGCGTTGTTAAAAGCGGGCGAGAGACCCAGTACTTC. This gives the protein CSVVKSGRETQYF.

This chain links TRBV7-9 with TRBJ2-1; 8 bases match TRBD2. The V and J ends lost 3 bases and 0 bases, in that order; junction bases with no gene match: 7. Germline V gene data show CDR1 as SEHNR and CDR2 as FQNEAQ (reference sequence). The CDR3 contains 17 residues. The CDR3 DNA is TGTGCCAGCAGCTTCCGACTAGCGCCTAGCTCCTACAATGAGCAGTTCTTC. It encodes CASSFRLAPSSYNEQFF.

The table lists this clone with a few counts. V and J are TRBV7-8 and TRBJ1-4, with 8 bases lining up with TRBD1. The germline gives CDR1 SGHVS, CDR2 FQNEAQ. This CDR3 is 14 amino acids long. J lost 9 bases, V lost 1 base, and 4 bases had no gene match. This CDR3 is CASSLVGQGKKLFF. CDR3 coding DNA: TGTGCCAGCAGCTTAGTAGGACAGGGTAAAAAACTGTTTTTT.

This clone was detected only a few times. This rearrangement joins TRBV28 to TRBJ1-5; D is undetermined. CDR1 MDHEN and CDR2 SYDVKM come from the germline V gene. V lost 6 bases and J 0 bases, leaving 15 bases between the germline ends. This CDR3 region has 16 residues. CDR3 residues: CASRMAGSGSNQPQHF. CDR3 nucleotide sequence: TGTGCCAGCAGAATGGCCGGGTCGGGTAGCAATCAGCCCCAGCATTTT.

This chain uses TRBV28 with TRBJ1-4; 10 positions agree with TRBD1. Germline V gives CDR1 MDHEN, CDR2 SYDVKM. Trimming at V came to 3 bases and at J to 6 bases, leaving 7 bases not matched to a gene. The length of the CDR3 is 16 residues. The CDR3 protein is CASSFSYGTGDEKLFF. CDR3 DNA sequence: TGTGCCAGCAGTTTCTCCTACGGGACAGGGGATGAAAAACTGTTTTTT.

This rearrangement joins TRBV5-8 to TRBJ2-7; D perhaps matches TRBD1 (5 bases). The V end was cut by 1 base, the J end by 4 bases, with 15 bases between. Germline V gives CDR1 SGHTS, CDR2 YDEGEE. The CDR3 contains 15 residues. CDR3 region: CASSLSLTDSYEQYF. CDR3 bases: TGTGCCAGCAGCTTGTCCCTAACCGACAGTTACGAGCAGTACTTC.

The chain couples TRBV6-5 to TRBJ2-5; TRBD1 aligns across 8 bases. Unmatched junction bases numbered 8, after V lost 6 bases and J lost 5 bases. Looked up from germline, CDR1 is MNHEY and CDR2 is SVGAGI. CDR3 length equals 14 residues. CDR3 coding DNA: TGTGCCAGCAGCGACGGACAGGGTGGTGAGACCCAGTACTTC. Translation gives CASSDGQGGETQYF.

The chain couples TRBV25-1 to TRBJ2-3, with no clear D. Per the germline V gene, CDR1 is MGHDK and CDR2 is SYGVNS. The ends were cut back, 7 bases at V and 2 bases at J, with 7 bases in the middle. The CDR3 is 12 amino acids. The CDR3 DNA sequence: TGTGCCAGCACCTCTTACACAGATACGCAGTATTTT. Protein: CASTSYTDTQYF.

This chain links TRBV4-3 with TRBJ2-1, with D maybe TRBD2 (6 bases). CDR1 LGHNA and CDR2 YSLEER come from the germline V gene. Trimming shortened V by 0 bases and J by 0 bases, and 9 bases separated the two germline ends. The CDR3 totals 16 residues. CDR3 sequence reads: CASSQDLASSYNEQFF. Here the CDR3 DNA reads TGCGCCAGCAGCCAAGATCTAGCGAGCTCCTACAATGAGCAGTTCTTC.

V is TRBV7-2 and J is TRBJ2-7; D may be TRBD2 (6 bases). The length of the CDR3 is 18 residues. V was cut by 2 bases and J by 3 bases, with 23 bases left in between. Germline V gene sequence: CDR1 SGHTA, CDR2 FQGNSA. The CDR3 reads CASSLRPFGGGRYYEQYF. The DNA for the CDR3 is TGTGCCAGCAGCTTAAGACCTTTTGGGGGAGGAAGGTACTACGAGCAGTACTTC.

CDR3 coding DNA: TGTGCCAGCAGGACCCAGGGGACCTCTAACTATGGCTACACCTTC. Translated: CASRTQGTSNYGYTF. V usage is TRBV27 and J usage is TRBJ1-2; TRBD1 is a possible D gene (6 bases). V lost 6 bases and J lost 0, with 14 bases in between. The CDR3 has 15 amino acids. Germline V gene lookup returns CDR1 MNHEY and CDR2 SMNVEV (reference sequence).

This chain's CDR3 is CASSRESDTDTQYF. The CDR3 DNA reads as TGTGCCAGCTCGCGGGAGTCTGACACAGATACGCAGTATTTT. J is TRBJ2-3 and V is TRBV5-5, with TRBD2 identical over 7 bases. The V segment lost 7 bases and the J segment 2 bases; nucleotides outside the gene matches: 7. This CDR3 has 14 residues. Germline CDR1 and CDR2: SGHKS and YYEKEE (reference sequence).